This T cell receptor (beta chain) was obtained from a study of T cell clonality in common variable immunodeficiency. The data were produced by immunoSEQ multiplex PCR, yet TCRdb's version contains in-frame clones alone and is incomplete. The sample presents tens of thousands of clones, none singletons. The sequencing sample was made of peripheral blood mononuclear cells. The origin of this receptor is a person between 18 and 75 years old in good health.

The sequenced part of the CDR3 DNA is TGTGCCAGCTCTTTTGGACAGGGGAGCACAGATACG. This translates into CASSFGQGSTDT. The CDR3, in full, reads CASSFGQGSTDTQYF. This chain links TRBV18 with TRBJ2-3, with 9 bases identical to TRBD1. The read halts 3 residues ahead of the CDR3 end, with the missing end drawn from the germline J gene. The V and J ends lost 6 bases and 0 bases, in that order; junction bases with no gene match: 4. Germline V gene lookup returns CDR1 KGHSH and CDR2 LQKENI. This CDR3 is built from 15 residues.